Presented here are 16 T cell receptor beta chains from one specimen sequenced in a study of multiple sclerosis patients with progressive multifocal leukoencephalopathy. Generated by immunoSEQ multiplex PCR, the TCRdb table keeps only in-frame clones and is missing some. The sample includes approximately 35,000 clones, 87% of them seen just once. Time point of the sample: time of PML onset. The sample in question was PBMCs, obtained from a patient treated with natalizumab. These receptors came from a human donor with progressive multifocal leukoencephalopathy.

In DNA form, the CDR3 reads TGTGCCAGCAGCGGGGGACAGCGGATAAGAAACACCATATATTTT. Residues: CASSGGQRIRNTIYF. The V call is TRBV5-6, the J call TRBJ1-3; 7 bases align to TRBD1. V trimming: 4 bases; J trimming: 5 bases; junction bases outside the gene matches: 9. The CDR3 contains 15 residues. Germline V gene data show CDR1 as SGHDT and CDR2 as YYEEEE.

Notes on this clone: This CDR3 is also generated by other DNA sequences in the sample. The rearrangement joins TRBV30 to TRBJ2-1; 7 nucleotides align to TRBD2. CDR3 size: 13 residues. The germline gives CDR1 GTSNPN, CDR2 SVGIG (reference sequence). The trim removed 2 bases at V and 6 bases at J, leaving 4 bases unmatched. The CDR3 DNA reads TGTGCCTGGAGTCCAACTAGCGCCAATGAGCAGTTCTTC. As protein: CAWSPTSANEQFF.

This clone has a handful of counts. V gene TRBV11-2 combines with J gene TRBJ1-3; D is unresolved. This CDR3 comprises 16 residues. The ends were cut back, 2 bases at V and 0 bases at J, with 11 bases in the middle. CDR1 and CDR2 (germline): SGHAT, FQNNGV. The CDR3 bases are TGTGCCAGCAGCTTAATCGGCGGGAACTCTGGAAACACCATATATTTT. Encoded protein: CASSLIGGNSGNTIYF.

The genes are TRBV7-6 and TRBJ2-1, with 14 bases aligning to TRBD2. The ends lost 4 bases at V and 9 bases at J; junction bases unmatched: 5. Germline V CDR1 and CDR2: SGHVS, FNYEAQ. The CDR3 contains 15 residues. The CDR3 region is CASSSGLAGAGEQFF. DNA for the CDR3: TGTGCCAGCAGCTCGGGACTAGCGGGAGCCGGTGAGCAGTTCTTC.

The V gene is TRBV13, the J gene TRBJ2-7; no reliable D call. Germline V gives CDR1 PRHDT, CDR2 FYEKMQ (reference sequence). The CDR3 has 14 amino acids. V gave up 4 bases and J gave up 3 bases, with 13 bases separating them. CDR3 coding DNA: TGTGCCAGCAGCTCCTCCTCCGGTATCTACGAGCAGTACTTC. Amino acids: CASSSSSGIYEQYF.

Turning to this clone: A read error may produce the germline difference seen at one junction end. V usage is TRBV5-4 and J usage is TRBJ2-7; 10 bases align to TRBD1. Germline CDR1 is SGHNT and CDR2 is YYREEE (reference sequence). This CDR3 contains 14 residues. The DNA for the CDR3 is TGTGCCAGCAGCTCCGACAGGGGGCTCTACGGGCAGTACTTC. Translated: CASSSDRGLYGQYF.

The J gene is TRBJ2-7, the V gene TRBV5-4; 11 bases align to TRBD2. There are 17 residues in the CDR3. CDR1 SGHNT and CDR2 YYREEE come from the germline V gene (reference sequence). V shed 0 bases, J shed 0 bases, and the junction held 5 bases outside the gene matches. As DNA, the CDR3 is TGTGCCAGCAGCTTGGGGCCGACTAGCGGGGTCTCCTACGAGCAGTACTTC. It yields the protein CASSLGPTSGVSYEQYF.

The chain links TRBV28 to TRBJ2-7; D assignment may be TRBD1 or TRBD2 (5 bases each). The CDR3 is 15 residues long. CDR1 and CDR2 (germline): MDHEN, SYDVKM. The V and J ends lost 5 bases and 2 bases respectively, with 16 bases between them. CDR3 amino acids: CASSPPGPPTYEQYF. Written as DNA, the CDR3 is TGTGCCAGCAGTCCTCCGGGGCCTCCTACCTACGAGCAGTACTTC.

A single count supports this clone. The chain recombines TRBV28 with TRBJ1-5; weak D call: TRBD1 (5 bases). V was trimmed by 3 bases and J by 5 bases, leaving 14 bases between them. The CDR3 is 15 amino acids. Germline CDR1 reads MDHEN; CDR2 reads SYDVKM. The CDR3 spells CASSFWRDVYQPQHF. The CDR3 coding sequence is TGTGCCAGCAGTTTCTGGAGGGACGTATATCAGCCCCAGCATTTT.

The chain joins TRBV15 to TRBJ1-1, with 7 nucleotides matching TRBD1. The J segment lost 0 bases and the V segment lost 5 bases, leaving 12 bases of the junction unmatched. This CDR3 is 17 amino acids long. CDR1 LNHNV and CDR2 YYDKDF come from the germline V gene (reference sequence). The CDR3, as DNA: TGTGCCACCAGCGGCCGCCGGACAGGTACTTTGAACACTGAAGCTTTCTTT. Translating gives CATSGRRTGTLNTEAFF.

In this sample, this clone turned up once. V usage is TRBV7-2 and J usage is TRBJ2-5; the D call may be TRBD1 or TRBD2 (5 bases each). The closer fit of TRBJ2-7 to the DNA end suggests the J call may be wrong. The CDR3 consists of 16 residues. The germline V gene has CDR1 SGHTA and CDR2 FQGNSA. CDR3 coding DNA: TGTGCCAGCAGCTCCGGCGTGGGACGCCCGGAGTACGAGCAGTACTTC. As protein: CASSSGVGRPEYEQYF.

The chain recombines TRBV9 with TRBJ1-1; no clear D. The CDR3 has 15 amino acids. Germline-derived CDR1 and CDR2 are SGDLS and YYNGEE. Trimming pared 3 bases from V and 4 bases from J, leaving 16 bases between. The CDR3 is CASSALDFHGTEAFF. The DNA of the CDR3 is TGTGCCAGCAGCGCCCTGGACTTTCATGGCACTGAAGCTTTCTTT.

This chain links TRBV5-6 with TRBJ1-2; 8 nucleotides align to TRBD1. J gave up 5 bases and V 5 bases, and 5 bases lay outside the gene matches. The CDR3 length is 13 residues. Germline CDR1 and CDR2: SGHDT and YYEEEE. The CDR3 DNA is TGTGCCAGCAGTTATGGACAGGGTTATGGCTACACCTTC. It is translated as CASSYGQGYGYTF.

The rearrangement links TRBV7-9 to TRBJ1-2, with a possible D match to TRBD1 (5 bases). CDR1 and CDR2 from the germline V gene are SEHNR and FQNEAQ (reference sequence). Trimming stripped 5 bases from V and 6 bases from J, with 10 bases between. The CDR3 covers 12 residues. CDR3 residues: CASSGGTHGYTF. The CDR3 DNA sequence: TGTGCCAGCAGCGGAGGGACGCATGGCTACACCTTC.

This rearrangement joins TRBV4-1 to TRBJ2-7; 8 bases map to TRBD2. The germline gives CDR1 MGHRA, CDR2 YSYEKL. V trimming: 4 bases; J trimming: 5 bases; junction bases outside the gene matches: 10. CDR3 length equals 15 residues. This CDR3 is CASSPVRREGHEQYF. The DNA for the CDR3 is TGCGCCAGCAGCCCCGTGAGACGGGAGGGCCACGAGCAGTACTTC.

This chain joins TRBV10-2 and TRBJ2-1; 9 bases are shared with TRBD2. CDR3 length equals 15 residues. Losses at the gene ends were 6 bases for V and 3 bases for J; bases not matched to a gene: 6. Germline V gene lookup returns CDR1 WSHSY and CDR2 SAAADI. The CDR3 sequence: CASSPLAGSYNEQFF. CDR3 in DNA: TGCGCCAGCAGCCCCCTAGCGGGAAGCTACAATGAGCAGTTCTTC.